Listed below are T cell receptor beta chains from one sample, sequenced in a study of cytomegalovirus exposure and HLA in healthy donors. Sequenced by immunoSEQ multiplex PCR; TCRdb stores in-frame clones only, minus some. The sample consists of roughly 140,000 clones, about 80% of them appearing once. Sequences were obtained from PBMCs. The receptors here all came from a man aged 35 to 55 in good health and CMV-seropositive. Both conserved end residues are part of each CDR3.

CASSHDDRNQPQHF | TRBJ1-5 | TRBV4-1
CAISEAQGSEAFF | TRBJ1-1 | TRBV10-3
CASREEGSGYQPQHF | TRBJ1-5 | TRBV2
CASSRVVGNQPQHF | TRBJ1-5 | TRBV5-4
CAISEGGGLTDTQYF | TRBJ2-3 | TRBV10-3
CASSLIQGARTGELFF | TRBJ2-2 | TRBV7-6
CASSTQGAGAEAFF | TRBJ1-1 | TRBV19
CASTPAGQGAGYTF | TRBJ1-2 | TRBV19
CASSVGGVSVYEQYF | TRBJ2-7 | TRBV9
CASSEGGLTGEGYTF | TRBJ1-2 | TRBV5-4